This entry lists 10 T cell receptor beta chains sequenced from one sample in a study of blood T cell repertoires in COVID-19. Assay: immunoSEQ multiplex PCR; the TCRdb copy retains only in-frame clones and omits some. The top ten hold roughly a tenth of the sample, which has 150,000 to 200,000 clones, approximately 86% seen once. Sequenced sample: peripheral blood. The receptors were gathered from a woman of 80 years or more with active or convalescent COVID-19.

The gene calls are TRBV5-1 and TRBJ2-5; D gene ambiguous. Trimming shortened V by 0 bases and J by 3 bases, and 12 bases separated the two germline ends. Germline assignment: CDR1 SGHRS and CDR2 YFSETQ. The length of the CDR3 is 15 residues. The CDR3: CASSLDSWQEETQYF. The CDR3 region has the DNA TGCGCCAGCAGCTTGGATTCGTGGCAGGAAGAGACCCAGTACTTC. Together with reference TRBV5-1 and TRBJ2-5, the CDR3 gives the full variable domain: KAGVTQTPRYLIKTRGQQVTLSCSPISGHRSVSWYQQTPGQGLQFLFEYFSETQRNKGNFPGRFSGRQFSNSRSEMNVSTLELGDSALYLCASSLDSWQEETQYFGPGTRLLVL.

This chain connects TRBV19 to TRBJ2-3; TRBD2 is a possible D gene (6 bases). The CDR3 runs to 14 residues. V lost 3 bases to trimming and J lost 2 bases, with 9 bases between them. Germline V lookup: CDR1 LNHDA, CDR2 SQIVND (reference sequence). The CDR3 loop reads CASSMGLYTDTQYF. CDR3 in DNA: TGTGCCAGTAGTATGGGACTTTACACAGATACGCAGTATTTT.

Comment on this clone: This CDR3 is missing its conserved last phenylalanine or tryptophan, likely due to a read error. The DNA is left out, because the CDR3 cannot be placed on it with certainty; the CDR3 is given as TCRdb lists it. The chain is built from TRBV5-1 and TRBJ1-6; the table's D call of TRBD1 was not tested on the DNA. Per germline, CDR1 SGHRS and CDR2 YFSETQ. Counting both end residues, the CDR3 totals 8 amino acids. The CDR3 sequence is CASSSGQI.

This clone was seen only a few times. The chain uses TRBV10-1 and TRBJ2-2; D not resolved. Germline loops: CDR1 WNHNN, CDR2 SYGVQD (reference sequence). The CDR3 consists of 14 residues. Deletions cut 3 bases from V and 5 bases from J, with 10 bases between. CDR3 sequence reads: CASSERLETGELFF. CDR3 DNA: TGCGCCAGCAGTGAACGGCTAGAGACCGGGGAGCTGTTTTTT.

The chain is built from TRBV5-1 and TRBJ1-1, with D hard to call. Germline V gene sequence: CDR1 SGHRS, CDR2 YFSETQ. The ends were cut back, 4 bases at V and 6 bases at J, with 16 bases in the middle. The CDR3 has 14 amino acids. CDR3 sequence: CASSAQKADSEAFF. Here the CDR3 DNA reads TGCGCCAGCAGCGCTCAAAAGGCGGATTCTGAAGCTTTCTTT.

This rearrangement joins TRBV28 to TRBJ1-4; 9 bases map to TRBD1. Per germline, CDR1 MDHEN and CDR2 SYDVKM. V dropped 6 bases and J dropped 11; count of bases not matched to a gene: 7. CDR3 length: 13 amino acids. The CDR3 region is CASREQGARKLFF. The CDR3 bases are TGTGCCAGCAGGGAACAGGGGGCGCGGAAACTGTTTTTT.

This chain connects TRBV7-9 to TRBJ1-2; tentative D call: TRBD1 (5 bases). There are 14 residues in the CDR3. The V and J ends lost 5 bases and 0 bases respectively, with 10 bases between them. Germline-derived CDR1 and CDR2 are SEHNR and FQNEAQ (reference sequence). In DNA, the CDR3 is TGTGCCAGCAGCCCTGACAGTTCTAACTATGGCTACACCTTC. Translated, it gives CASSPDSSNYGYTF.

The DNA for the CDR3 is TGCGCCAGCAGTCTCAGCCCCCCGACAGGACCGAACACTGAAGCTTTCTTT. It translates to CASSLSPPTGPNTEAFF. The V gene is TRBV23-1, the J gene TRBJ1-1, with a weak D call TRBD1 (6 bases). TRBV23-1 is noted as an ORF with a role that remains uncertain. The CDR3 runs 17 residues. V lost 4 bases and J 1 base, leaving 19 bases between the germline ends.

The count of this clone is one. CDR3 DNA: TGTGCCAGCAGCTCAACCGGGACAGGGGGAACTGAAGCTTTCTTT. This encodes CASSSTGTGGTEAFF. This rearrangement joins TRBV7-9 to TRBJ1-1; 11 positions match TRBD1. The V and J ends lost 4 bases and 5 bases, in that order; junction bases with no gene match: 6. Germline CDR1 and CDR2: SEHNR and FQNEAQ (reference sequence). This CDR3 spans 15 amino acids.

Of note for this clone: Additional DNA sequences in this sample encode the identical CDR3. The chain uses TRBV19 and TRBJ2-2, with a tentative D call TRBD2 (7 bases). With 2 bases removed from V and 7 bases from J, the gap between germline ends came to 32 bases. The CDR3 sequence is 21 residues long. The germline V gene encodes CDR1 LNHDA and CDR2 SQIVND (reference sequence). CDR3 protein: CASSIPSGTRGGGIYGGELFF. CDR3 in DNA: TGTGCCAGTAGTATACCCTCCGGGACTCGAGGGGGGGGAATTTACGGCGGGGAGCTGTTTTTT.